Below are 3 T cell receptor beta chains sequenced from a single sample in a study of regulatory T cells in long-lasting Graves disease. Time point here: newly diagnosed GD, antithyroid drugs for less than 3 months. The TCR library was made from RNA that had been extracted from PBMCs in TRIzol. Arm-PCR of CDR3 regions and iRepertoire HTBI primers were the basis on which TCR beta libraries were built. TCRdb reanalysed the multiplex PCR reads using MiXCR and keeps one entry per CDR3 protein. Here the sample spans about 500,000 distinct CDR3 sequences, around 12% being singletons. This same sample was also part of a study on T cells in Graves' hyperthyroidism and ophthalmopathy.

This specimen was peripheral blood mononuclear cells (PBMCs), taken at new diagnosis, from a patient treated with antithyroid drugs. The receptors here all came from a woman aged 25 to 45 with Graves disease.

This clonotype showed up many times. The V call is TRBV6-5, the J call TRBJ2-2; no firm D call. Germline loops: CDR1 MNHEY, CDR2 SVGAGI. CDR3 length: 15 amino acids. V shed 2 bases and J shed 6 bases, with 13 bases lying between them. In DNA, the CDR3 is TGTGCCAGCAGTTACGCCCAGGTTTGGGCCGGGGAGCTGTTTTTT. Translating it yields CASSYAQVWAGELFF.

In this sample, this clonotype turned up many times. This chain uses TRBV10-3 with TRBJ2-1; D is unclear. V shed 1 base and J shed 9 bases, with 7 bases lying between them. Looked up from germline, CDR1 is ENHRY and CDR2 is SYGVKD. This CDR3 has 12 amino acids. CDR3 in DNA: TGTGCCATCAGTGAGTGGGGTCGTGAGCAGTTCTTC. It is translated as CAISEWGREQFF.

This clonotype was seen ten or more times. CDR3 residues: CASSVSGSSYNEQFF. The CDR3 DNA sequence: TGTGCCAGCAGCGTTAGCGGGAGCTCCTACAATGAGCAGTTCTTC. The V gene is TRBV9, the J gene TRBJ2-1, with 9 bases matching TRBD2. Looked up from germline, CDR1 is SGDLS and CDR2 is YYNGEE. V trimming: 2 bases; J trimming: 0 bases; junction bases outside the gene matches: 0. This CDR3 is built from 15 residues.